The 22 T cell receptor beta chains in this list originate from one sample, sequenced in a study of cytomegalovirus exposure and HLA in healthy donors (dated by TCRdb to 2017 to 2019). Libraries were prepared through the immunoSEQ multiplex PCR assay. As stored in TCRdb, this immuneACCESS dataset retains in-frame rearrangements with V and J assigned. A fraction of the clones does not appear; measured against another copy, unresolved V genes explain less than half of the discrepancy, and the remainder lacks a known reason. The sample table records approximately 110,000 clones; almost 90% of these occur just once. Together, the top ten hold about 2% of the sample. Sequenced input: PBMCs. The receptors derive from a woman between 18 and 29 years old in good health and CMV-seronegative.

The V gene is TRBV10-3, the J gene TRBJ1-2; TRBD1 is a possible D gene (6 bases). The CDR3 is 15 amino acids. Per the germline V gene, CDR1 is ENHRY and CDR2 is SYGVKD. V shed 2 bases and J shed 6 bases, with 16 bases lying between them. The CDR3 is CAISEPSMGADGYTF. CDR3 in DNA: TGTGCCATCAGTGAGCCCTCCATGGGGGCGGATGGCTACACCTTC.

The genes are TRBV29-1 and TRBJ1-2, with D maybe TRBD1 (6 bases). Trimming took 7 bases from V and 8 from J, leaving 20 bases between them. The CDR3 has 13 residues. The germline gives CDR1 SQVTM, CDR2 ANQGSEA. The CDR3 loop is CSATGSSLTGYTF. The CDR3 DNA is TGCAGCGCCACAGGGTCGTCTCTTACCGGCTACACCTTC.

The rearrangement links TRBV15 to TRBJ1-6; 7 positions agree with TRBD1. After removal of 0 bases from V and 9 bases from J, the junction contained 5 bases not matched to a gene. There are 15 residues in the CDR3. CDR1 is LNHNV, CDR2 YYDKDF, per germline (reference sequence). Here the CDR3 reads CATSRDGGGGSPLHF. CDR3 bases: TGTGCCACCAGCAGAGATGGAGGGGGCGGTTCACCCCTCCACTTT.

A few counts support this clone. The chain links TRBV7-9 to TRBJ2-7; 9 bases are a match to TRBD1. V lost 9 bases, J lost 0 bases, and 6 bases stayed unmatched. This CDR3 region has 14 residues. CDR1 is SEHNR, CDR2 FQNEAQ, per germline (reference sequence). The CDR3 DNA reads TGTGCCAGTCAGGGACAGGGCGACTCCTACGAGCAGTACTTC. Protein sequence: CASQGQGDSYEQYF. The whole variable domain, remainder taken from reference TRBV7-9 and TRBJ2-7, is DTGVSQNPRHKITKRGQNVTFRCDPISEHNRLYWYRQTLGQGPEFLTYFQNEAQLEKSRLLSDRFSAERPKGSFSTLEIQRTEQGDSAMYLCASQGQGDSYEQYFGPGTRLTVT.

The chain combines TRBV5-1 with TRBJ2-2; TRBD2 aligns across 12 bases. CDR1 is SGHRS and CDR2 is YFSETQ in the germline V gene. The CDR3 is 16 residues long. V lost 0 bases, J lost 5 bases, and 2 bases stayed unmatched. CDR3 protein: CASSLGLAGVTGELFF. The CDR3 DNA reads as TGCGCCAGCAGCTTGGGACTAGCGGGGGTGACCGGGGAGCTGTTTTTT.

The chain links TRBV27 to TRBJ2-3; a possible D gene is TRBD2 (7 bases). Trimming stripped 7 bases from V and 6 bases from J, with 14 bases between. The CDR3 runs 13 residues. In germline, CDR1 is MNHEY, CDR2 SMNVEV (reference sequence). CDR3: CASTVWGGDTQYF. The CDR3 nucleotides read TGTGCCAGCACCGTCTGGGGGGGCGATACGCAGTATTTT.

The V gene is TRBV27, the J gene TRBJ2-7; TRBD1 matches at 10 bases. Per the germline V gene, CDR1 is MNHEY and CDR2 is SMNVEV (reference sequence). V dropped 5 bases and J dropped 2; count of bases not matched to a gene: 3. The CDR3 is made up of 14 amino acids. The CDR3 DNA is TGTGCCAGCAGTCTGGGACAGGGGCCCTACGAGCAGTACTTC. Protein: CASSLGQGPYEQYF.

V and J are TRBV28 and TRBJ1-1; D is undetermined. The CDR3 has 15 amino acids. Germline values: CDR1 MDHEN, CDR2 SYDVKM. Trimming left V 6 bases short and J 5 bases short, with 19 bases between. In DNA form, the CDR3 reads TGTGCCAGCAGAACACCGGCGGCCGGGGAGACTGAAGCTTTCTTT. This sequence encodes CASRTPAAGETEAFF.

CDR3 in amino acids: CASSYSRTDNQPQHF. The DNA for the CDR3 is TGTGCCAGCAGTTACTCCCGGACTGATAATCAGCCCCAGCATTTT. The chain is built from TRBV6-5 and TRBJ1-5; no firm D call. Germline V gene sequence: CDR1 MNHEY, CDR2 SVGAGI. CDR3 length equals 15 residues. Trimming removed 0 bases from V and 4 bases from J, with 10 bases in between.

The chain employs TRBV29-1 and TRBJ2-1, with D hard to call. Looked up from germline, CDR1 is SQVTM and CDR2 is ANQGSEA. This CDR3 has 15 residues. Trimming shortened V by 0 bases and J by 0 bases, and 9 bases separated the two germline ends. For the CDR3, the DNA is TGCAGCGTTGAAGATATAGCAGTCTCCTACAATGAGCAGTTCTTC. Translating gives CSVEDIAVSYNEQFF.

The gene calls are TRBV19 and TRBJ2-5; D is ambiguous. Germline V CDR1 and CDR2: LNHDA, SQIVND (reference sequence). This CDR3 has 14 amino acids. V was cut by 4 bases and J by 2 bases, with 11 bases left in between. CDR3 loop: CASSSFGKQETQYF. The CDR3 DNA sequence: TGTGCCAGTAGTAGTTTTGGCAAACAAGAGACCCAGTACTTC.

This chain uses TRBV13 with TRBJ2-7; D is unclear. The length of the CDR3 is 15 residues. From germline, CDR1 is PRHDT and CDR2 FYEKMQ (reference sequence). V lost 2 bases and J 5 bases, leaving 16 bases between the germline ends. The CDR3 reads CASSLSPQPPHEQYF. CDR3 nucleotide sequence: TGTGCCAGCAGCTTATCACCACAGCCCCCCCACGAGCAGTACTTC.

The V call is TRBV19, the J call TRBJ1-4; 8 bases match TRBD1. Germline CDR1 and CDR2: LNHDA and SQIVND (reference sequence). Trimming took 4 bases from V and 7 from J; bases not matched to a gene: 2. This CDR3 comprises 13 residues. The CDR3, as DNA: TGTGCCAGTAGTAACGACAGGGGTGAAAAACTGTTTTTT. Amino acids: CASSNDRGEKLFF.

This rearrangement joins TRBV6-1 to TRBJ2-7, with a possible D match to TRBD2 (6 bases). CDR1 is MNHNS and CDR2 is SASEGT in the germline V gene. V dropped 5 bases and J dropped 2 bases, with 13 bases sitting between them. This CDR3 has 14 residues. The CDR3 loop reads CASSHRDFTYEQYF. The CDR3 bases are TGTGCCAGCAGTCACCGGGACTTTACCTACGAGCAGTACTTC.

In this sample, this clone turned up a few times. The rearrangement links TRBV19 to TRBJ2-7, with D possibly TRBD1 on 6 matching bases. Germline V gene lookup returns CDR1 LNHDA and CDR2 SQIVND (reference sequence). The ends were cut back, 7 bases at V and 4 bases at J, with 20 bases in the middle. The CDR3 length is 15 residues. The CDR3 bases are TGTGCCAGTATCCGGACAGCCCAAGGCCCTTACGAGCAGTACTTC. Translated, it gives CASIRTAQGPYEQYF.

V usage is TRBV9 and J usage is TRBJ2-1; 10 bases agree with TRBD1. V was pared by 3 bases and J by 5 bases, with 8 bases of the junction left unmatched. CDR3 length equals 16 residues. CDR1 and CDR2 (germline): SGDLS, YYNGEE. DNA of the CDR3: TGTGCCAGCAGCGAGGGACAGGGGTCAAGGGACAATGAGCAGTTCTTC. Its protein is CASSEGQGSRDNEQFF. The variable domain in full, completed from reference TRBV9 and TRBJ2-1, reads DSGVTQTPKHLITATGQRVTLRCSPRSGDLSVYWYQQSLDQGLQFLIQYYNGEERAKGNILERFSAQQFPDLHSELNLSSLELGDSALYFCASSEGQGSRDNEQFFGPGTRLTVL.

V gene TRBV7-7 combines with J gene TRBJ2-3; D is ambiguous. The CDR3 consists of 13 residues. The germline V and J ends were trimmed by 4 bases and 4 bases, with 9 bases remaining between them. The germline CDR1 and CDR2 sequences are SSHAT and FNYEAQ (reference sequence). The CDR3 sequence: CASSSPPADTQYF. In nucleotides, the CDR3 is TGTGCCAGCAGCTCCCCCCCCGCAGATACGCAGTATTTT.

The chain combines TRBV7-8 with TRBJ2-5, with D unclear. V was trimmed by 5 bases and J by 1 base, leaving 14 bases between them. Per the germline V gene, CDR1 is SGHVS and CDR2 is FQNEAQ. The CDR3 loop spans 15 amino acids. CDR3 protein: CASSPSVLAQETQYF. The CDR3 DNA follows: TGTGCCAGCAGCCCGTCCGTTTTGGCCCAAGAGACCCAGTACTTC.

The chain employs TRBV25-1 and TRBJ2-7, with a possible D match to TRBD2 (5 bases). V gave up 4 bases and J gave up 3 bases, with 10 bases separating them. The germline V gene encodes CDR1 MGHDK and CDR2 SYGVNS. CDR3 length: 13 residues. CDR3 bases: TGTGCCAGCAGTGGATCGGGGAGCTACGAGCAGTACTTC. Its protein is CASSGSGSYEQYF.

The rearrangement uses TRBV2 and TRBJ2-5; 10 bases are shared with TRBD2. V lost 6 bases and J lost 5; bases outside the gene matches: 9. The germline V gene has CDR1 SNHLY and CDR2 FYNNEI. The CDR3 has 15 residues. The CDR3 coding sequence is TGTGCCAGCAGCGAGACTAGCGGGTGGGGGGAGACCCAGTACTTC. Translation gives CASSETSGWGETQYF.

The chain joins TRBV11-1 to TRBJ1-2; D is unresolved. The germline V gene has CDR1 SGHAT and CDR2 FQDESV (reference sequence). V was pared by 5 bases and J by 2 bases, with 9 bases between. This CDR3 comprises 13 residues. The CDR3 reads CASSQSRNYGYTF. DNA for the CDR3: TGTGCCAGCAGCCAATCGAGGAACTATGGCTACACCTTC.

This chain links TRBV7-8 with TRBJ1-2; D is perhaps TRBD1 (6 bases). Germline V CDR1 and CDR2: SGHVS, FQNEAQ. This CDR3 has 13 residues. Trimming took off 5 bases at V and 8 bases at J, with 15 bases between the two ends. The CDR3: CASSLDRTGGYTF. In nucleotides, the CDR3 is TGTGCCAGCAGCCTCGACAGGACTGGAGGCTACACCTTC.